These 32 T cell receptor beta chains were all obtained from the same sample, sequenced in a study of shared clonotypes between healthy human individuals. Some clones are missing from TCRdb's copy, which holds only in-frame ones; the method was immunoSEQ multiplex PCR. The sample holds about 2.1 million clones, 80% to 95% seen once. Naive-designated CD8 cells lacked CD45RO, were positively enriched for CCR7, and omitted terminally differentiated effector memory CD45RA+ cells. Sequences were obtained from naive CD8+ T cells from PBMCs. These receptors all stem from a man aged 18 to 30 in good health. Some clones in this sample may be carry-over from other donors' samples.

The CDR3 loop reads CASSTGDNYEQYF. The CDR3 nucleotides are TGTGCCAGTAGTACAGGGGATAACTACGAGCAGTACTTC. The chain joins TRBV19 to TRBJ2-7, with D perhaps TRBD1 (6 bases). Germline values: CDR1 LNHDA, CDR2 SQIVND (reference sequence). This CDR3 contains 13 residues. Trimming removed 4 bases from V and 3 bases from J, with 10 bases in between. Variable domain in full (rest from reference TRBV19 and TRBJ2-7): DGGITQSPKYLFRKEGQNVTLSCEQNLNHDAMYWYRQDPGQGLRLIYYSQIVNDFQKGDIAEGYSVSREKKESFPLTVTSAQKNPTAFYLCASSTGDNYEQYFGPGTRLTVT.

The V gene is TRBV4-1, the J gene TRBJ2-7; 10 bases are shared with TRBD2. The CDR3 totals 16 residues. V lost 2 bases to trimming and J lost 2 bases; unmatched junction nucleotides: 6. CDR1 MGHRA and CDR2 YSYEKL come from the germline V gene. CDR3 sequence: CASSQRSGRVPYEQYF. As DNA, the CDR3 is TGCGCCAGCAGCCAACGAAGCGGGAGGGTTCCCTACGAGCAGTACTTC.

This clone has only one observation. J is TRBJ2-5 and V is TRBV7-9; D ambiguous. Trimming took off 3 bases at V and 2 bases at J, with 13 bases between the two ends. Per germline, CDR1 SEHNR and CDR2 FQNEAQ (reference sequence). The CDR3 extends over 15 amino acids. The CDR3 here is CASSFSVRLQETQYF. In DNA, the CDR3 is TGTGCCAGCAGCTTTTCAGTCCGGCTGCAAGAGACCCAGTACTTC.

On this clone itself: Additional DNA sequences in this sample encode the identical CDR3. The CDR3 is CASSVEGTGELFF. The CDR3 region has the DNA TGTGCCAGCAGCGTAGAGGGCACCGGGGAGCTGTTTTTT. The J gene is TRBJ2-2, the V gene TRBV9; no clear D. The V gene lost 0 bases and the J gene lost 4 bases, with 4 bases spanning the gap. The CDR3 has 13 amino acids. Germline CDR1 reads SGDLS; CDR2 reads YYNGEE.

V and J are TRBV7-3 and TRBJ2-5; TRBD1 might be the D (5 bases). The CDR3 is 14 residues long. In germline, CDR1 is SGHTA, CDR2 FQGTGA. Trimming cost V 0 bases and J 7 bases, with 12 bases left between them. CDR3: CASSLTRGAGTQYF. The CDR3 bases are TGTGCCAGCAGCTTAACGCGTGGGGCCGGGACCCAGTACTTC.

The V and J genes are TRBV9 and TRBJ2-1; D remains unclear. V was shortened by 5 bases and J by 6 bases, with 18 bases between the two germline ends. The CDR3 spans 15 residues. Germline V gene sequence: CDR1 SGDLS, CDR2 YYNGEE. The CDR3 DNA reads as TGTGCCAGCAGTCGTACGGCGAGAACTCTCAATGAGCAGTTCTTC. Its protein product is CASSRTARTLNEQFF.

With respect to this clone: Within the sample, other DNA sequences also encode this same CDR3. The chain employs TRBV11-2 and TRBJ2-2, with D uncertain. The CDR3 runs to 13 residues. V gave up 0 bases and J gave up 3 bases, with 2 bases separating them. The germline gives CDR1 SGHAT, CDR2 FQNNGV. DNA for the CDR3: TGTGCCAGCAGCTTAGAGTACACCGGGGAGCTGTTTTTT. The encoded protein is CASSLEYTGELFF.

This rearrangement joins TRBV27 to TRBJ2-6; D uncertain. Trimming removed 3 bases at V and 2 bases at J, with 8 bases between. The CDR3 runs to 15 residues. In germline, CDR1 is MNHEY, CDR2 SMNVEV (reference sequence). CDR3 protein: CASSFNPPGANVLTF. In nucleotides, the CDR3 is TGTGCCAGCAGTTTTAACCCTCCTGGGGCCAACGTCCTGACTTTC.

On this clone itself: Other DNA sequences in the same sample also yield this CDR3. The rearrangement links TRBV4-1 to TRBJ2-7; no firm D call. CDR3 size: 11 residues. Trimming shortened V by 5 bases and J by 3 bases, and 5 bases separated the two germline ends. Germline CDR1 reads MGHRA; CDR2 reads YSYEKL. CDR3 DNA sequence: TGCGCCAGCAGCAACAGCTACGAGCAGTACTTC. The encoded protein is CASSNSYEQYF.

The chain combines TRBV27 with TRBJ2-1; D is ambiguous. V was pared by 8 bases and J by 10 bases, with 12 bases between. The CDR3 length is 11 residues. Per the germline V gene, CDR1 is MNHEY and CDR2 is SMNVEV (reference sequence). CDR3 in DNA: TGTGCCAGCCGGTTCGGGCGGGAGCAGTTCTTC. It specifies CASRFGREQFF.

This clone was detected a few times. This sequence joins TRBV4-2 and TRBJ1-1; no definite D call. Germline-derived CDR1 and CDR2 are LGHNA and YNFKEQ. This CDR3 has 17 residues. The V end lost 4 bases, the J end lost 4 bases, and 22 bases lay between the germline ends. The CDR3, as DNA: TGTGCCAGCAGCCCCCCACGGCTAGGGAAAGGTCTCACTGAAGCTTTCTTT. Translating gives CASSPPRLGKGLTEAFF.

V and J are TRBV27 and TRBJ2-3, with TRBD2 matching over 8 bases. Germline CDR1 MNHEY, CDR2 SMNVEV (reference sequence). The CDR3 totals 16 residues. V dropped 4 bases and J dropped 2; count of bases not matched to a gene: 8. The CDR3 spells CASSSSAGESTDTQYF. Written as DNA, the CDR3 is TGTGCCAGCAGTTCCTCAGCGGGAGAGTCCACAGATACGCAGTATTTT.

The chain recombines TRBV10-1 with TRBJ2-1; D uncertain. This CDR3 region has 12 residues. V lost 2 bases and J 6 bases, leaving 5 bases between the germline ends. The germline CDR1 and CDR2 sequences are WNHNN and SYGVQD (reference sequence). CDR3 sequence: CASSEGSNEQFF. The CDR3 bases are TGCGCCAGCAGTGAGGGGTCCAATGAGCAGTTCTTC.

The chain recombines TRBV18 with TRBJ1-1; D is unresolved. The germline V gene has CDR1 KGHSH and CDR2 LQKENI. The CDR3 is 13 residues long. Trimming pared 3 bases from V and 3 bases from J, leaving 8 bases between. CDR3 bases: TGTGCCAGCTCACCCTCCCGGGACACTGAAGCTTTCTTT. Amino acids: CASSPSRDTEAFF.

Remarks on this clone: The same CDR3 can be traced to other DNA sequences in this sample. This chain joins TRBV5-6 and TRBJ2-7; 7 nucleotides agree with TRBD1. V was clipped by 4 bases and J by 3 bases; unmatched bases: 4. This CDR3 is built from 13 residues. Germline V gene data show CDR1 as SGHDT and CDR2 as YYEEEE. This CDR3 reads CASSSRDSYEQYF. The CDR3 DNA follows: TGTGCCAGCAGCAGCCGGGACAGCTACGAGCAGTACTTC. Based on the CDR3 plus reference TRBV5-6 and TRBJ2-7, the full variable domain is DAGVTQSPTHLIKTRGQQVTLRCSPKSGHDTVSWYQQALGQGPQFIFQYYEEEERQRGNFPDRFSGHQFPNYSSELNVNALLLGDSALYLCASSSRDSYEQYFGPGTRLTVT.

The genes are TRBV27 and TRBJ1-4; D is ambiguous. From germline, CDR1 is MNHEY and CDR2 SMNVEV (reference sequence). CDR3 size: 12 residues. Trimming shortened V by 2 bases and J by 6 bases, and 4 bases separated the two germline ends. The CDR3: CASSLGDEKLFF. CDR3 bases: TGTGCCAGCAGTTTAGGGGATGAAAAACTGTTTTTT.

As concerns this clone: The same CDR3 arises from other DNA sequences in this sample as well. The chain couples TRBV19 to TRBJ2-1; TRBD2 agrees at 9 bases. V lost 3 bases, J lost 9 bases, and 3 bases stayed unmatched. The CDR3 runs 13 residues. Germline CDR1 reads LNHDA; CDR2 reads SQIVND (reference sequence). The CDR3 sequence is CASSIGLASEQFF. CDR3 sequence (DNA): TGTGCCAGTAGTATCGGACTAGCGTCTGAGCAGTTCTTC.

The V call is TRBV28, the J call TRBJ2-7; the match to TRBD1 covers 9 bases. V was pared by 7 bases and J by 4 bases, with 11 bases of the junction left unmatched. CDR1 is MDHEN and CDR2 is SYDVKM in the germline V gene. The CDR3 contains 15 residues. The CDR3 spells CASNFPTGGQYEQYF. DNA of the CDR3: TGTGCCAGCAATTTCCCAACAGGGGGCCAATACGAGCAGTACTTC.

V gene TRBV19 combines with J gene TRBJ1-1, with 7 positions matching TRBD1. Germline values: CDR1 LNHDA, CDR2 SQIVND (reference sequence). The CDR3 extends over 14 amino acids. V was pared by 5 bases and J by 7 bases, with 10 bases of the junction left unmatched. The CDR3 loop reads CASSPRGQKHEAFF. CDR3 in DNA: TGTGCCAGTAGTCCCCGGGGACAGAAACATGAAGCTTTCTTT.

The CDR3 region is CASKWRAAPDTQYF. The CDR3 coding sequence is TGTGCCAGCAAGTGGAGGGCAGCCCCAGATACGCAGTATTTT. The chain uses TRBV2 and TRBJ2-3, with D possibly being TRBD2 (6 bases). This CDR3 is 14 amino acids long. Germline V gene sequence: CDR1 SNHLY, CDR2 FYNNEI. V was trimmed by 7 bases and J by 4 bases, leaving 15 bases between them. The full variable domain, its missing parts supplied by reference TRBV2 and TRBJ2-3, is EPEVTQTPSHQVTQMGQEVILRCVPISNHLYFYWYRQILGQKVEFLVSFYNNEISEKSEIFDDQFSVERPDGSNFTLKIRSTKLEDSAMYFCASKWRAAPDTQYFGPGTRLTVL.

The CDR3 region is CASSPSSMGETQYF. The CDR3 nucleotides read TGTGCCAGCAGCCCTAGCTCCATGGGAGAGACCCAGTACTTC. J is TRBJ2-5 and V is TRBV7-3, with a tentative D call TRBD2 (5 bases). Deletions cut 5 bases from V and 4 bases from J, with 14 bases between. The germline CDR1 and CDR2 sequences are SGHTA and FQGTGA. The length of the CDR3 is 14 residues.

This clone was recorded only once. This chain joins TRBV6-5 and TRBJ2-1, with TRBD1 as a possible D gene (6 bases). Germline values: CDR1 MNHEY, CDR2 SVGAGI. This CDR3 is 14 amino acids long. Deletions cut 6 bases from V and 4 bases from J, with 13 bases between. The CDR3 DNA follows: TGTGCCAGCAGCCTCCGGGACACGTACAATGAGCAGTTCTTC. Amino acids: CASSLRDTYNEQFF.

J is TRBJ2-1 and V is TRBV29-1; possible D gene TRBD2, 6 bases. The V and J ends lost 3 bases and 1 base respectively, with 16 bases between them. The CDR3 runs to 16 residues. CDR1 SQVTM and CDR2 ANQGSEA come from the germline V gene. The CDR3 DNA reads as TGCAGCGTTGAGGGACTCCCGATCTCATCCTACAATGAGCAGTTCTTC. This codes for CSVEGLPISSYNEQFF.

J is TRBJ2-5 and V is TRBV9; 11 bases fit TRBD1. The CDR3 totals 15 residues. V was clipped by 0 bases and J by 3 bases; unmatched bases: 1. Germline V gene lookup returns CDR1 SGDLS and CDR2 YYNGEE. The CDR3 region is CASSVGTGGEETQYF. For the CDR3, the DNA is TGTGCCAGCAGCGTAGGGACAGGGGGCGAAGAGACCCAGTACTTC.

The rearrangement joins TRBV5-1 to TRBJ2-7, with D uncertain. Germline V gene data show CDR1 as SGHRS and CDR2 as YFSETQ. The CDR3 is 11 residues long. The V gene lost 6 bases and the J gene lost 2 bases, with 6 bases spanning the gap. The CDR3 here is CASKATYEQYF. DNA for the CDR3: TGCGCCAGCAAGGCTACCTACGAGCAGTACTTC.

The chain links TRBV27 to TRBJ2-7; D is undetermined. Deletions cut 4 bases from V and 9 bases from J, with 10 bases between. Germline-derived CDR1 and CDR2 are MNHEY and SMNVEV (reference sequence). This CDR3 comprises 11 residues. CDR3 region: CASSWGHRQYF. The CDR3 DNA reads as TGTGCCAGCAGTTGGGGTCATCGGCAGTACTTC.

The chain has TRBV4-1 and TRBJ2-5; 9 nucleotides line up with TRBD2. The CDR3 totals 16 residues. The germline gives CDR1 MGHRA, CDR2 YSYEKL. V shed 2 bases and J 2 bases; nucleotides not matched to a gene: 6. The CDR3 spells CASSQRSLAGQETQYF. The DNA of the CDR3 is TGCGCCAGCAGCCAACGCTCTCTAGCGGGGCAAGAGACCCAGTACTTC.

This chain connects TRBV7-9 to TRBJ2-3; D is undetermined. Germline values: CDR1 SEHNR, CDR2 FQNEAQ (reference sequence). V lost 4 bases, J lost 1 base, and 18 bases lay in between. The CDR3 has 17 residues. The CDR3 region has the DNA TGTGCCAGCAGCTCCAAATTTACTGGTGAGGGCACAGATACGCAGTATTTT. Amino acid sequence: CASSSKFTGEGTDTQYF.

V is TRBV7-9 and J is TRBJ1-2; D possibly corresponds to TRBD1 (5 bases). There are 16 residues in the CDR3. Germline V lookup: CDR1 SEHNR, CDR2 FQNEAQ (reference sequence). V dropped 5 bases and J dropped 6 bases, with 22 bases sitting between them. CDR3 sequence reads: CASSPSFGGLWNGYTF. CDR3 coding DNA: TGTGCCAGCAGCCCTTCCTTCGGGGGACTGTGGAATGGCTACACCTTC.

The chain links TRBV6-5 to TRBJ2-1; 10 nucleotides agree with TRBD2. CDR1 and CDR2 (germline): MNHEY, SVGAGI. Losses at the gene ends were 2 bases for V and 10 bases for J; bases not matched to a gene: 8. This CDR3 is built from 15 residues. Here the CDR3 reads CASSYLSGRTGEQFF. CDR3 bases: TGTGCCAGCAGTTACCTTAGCGGGAGGACTGGAGAGCAGTTCTTC.

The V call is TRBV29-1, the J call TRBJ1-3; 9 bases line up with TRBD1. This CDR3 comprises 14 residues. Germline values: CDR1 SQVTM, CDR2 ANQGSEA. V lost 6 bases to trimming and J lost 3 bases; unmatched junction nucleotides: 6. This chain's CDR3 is CSVADRGFGNTIYF. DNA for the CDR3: TGCAGCGTGGCCGACAGGGGGTTTGGAAACACCATATATTTT.

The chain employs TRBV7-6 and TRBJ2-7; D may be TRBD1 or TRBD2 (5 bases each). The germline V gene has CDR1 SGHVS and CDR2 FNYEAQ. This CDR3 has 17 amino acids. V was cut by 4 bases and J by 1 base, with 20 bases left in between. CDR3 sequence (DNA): TGTGCCAGCAGCTGGGATAGGGGCGAGCGGCGGTCCTACGAGCAGTACTTC. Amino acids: CASSWDRGERRSYEQYF.